The rows below give T cell receptor beta chains drawn from one sample of a study of cytomegalovirus exposure and HLA in healthy donors. Method: immunoSEQ multiplex PCR; TCRdb's copy keeps in-frame clones and lacks some. The sample has more than 140,000 clones, around 79% seen once. Sequenced input: PBMCs. All receptors come from a male donor in good health and CMV-seronegative. CDR3s include the opening cysteine and the closing phenylalanine or tryptophan. The order of the fields is V gene, J gene, clone size, D gene, CDR3 DNA, CDR3 protein. D genes are given only for firm matches. Clone size is not always given. Where it is, it says once, few, many or a class for expanded clones.

TRBV30	TRBJ1-2	NA	TRBD1	TGTGCCTGGAGCCGGGGAGACAGGGTACTTCTTAACTATGGCTACACCTTC	CAWSRGDRVLLNYGYTF
TRBV7-6	TRBJ1-1	NA	NA	TGTGCCAGCAGCGCGGGACTTAGTAACACTGAAGCTTTCTTT	CASSAGLSNTEAFF
TRBV6-4	TRBJ1-6	few	TRBD1	TGTGCCAGCAGTGACTCGACAGGGGGTAATTCACCCCTCCACTTT	CASSDSTGGNSPLHF
TRBV7-2	TRBJ1-2	NA	NA	TGTGCCAGCAGCTTAGGAGGTTTGCGGGTTCTGGGTGGCTACACCTTC	CASSLGGLRVLGGYTF
TRBV27	TRBJ1-1	NA	TRBD1	TGTGCCAGCAGTCCCTACCCGGGACAGGGGCCCTCTCTGACAACTGAAGCTTTCTTT	CASSPYPGQGPSLTTEAFF
TRBV7-8	TRBJ2-5	NA	TRBD1	TGTGCCAGCAGCTTACGCGGGACAGGGGGCGAGCAAGAGACCCAGTACTTC	CASSLRGTGGEQETQYF
TRBV5-1	TRBJ2-7	once	NA	TGCGCCAGCAGCTTGGTCCGGAGCTCCTACGAGCAGTACTTC	CASSLVRSSYEQYF
TRBV5-1	TRBJ2-7	few	TRBD1	TGCGCCAGCAGCGACCCACAGGGGGCGAAGTACTTC	CASSDPQGAKYF
TRBV19	TRBJ2-1	NA	TRBD1	TGTGCCAGTAGTCCTGGGGACAGGGGGCGTGACAATGAGCAGTTCTTC	CASSPGDRGRDNEQFF
TRBV6-6	TRBJ2-2	NA	NA	TGTGCCAGCAGTTATACAGGAGTAAACACCGGGGAGCTGTTTTTT	CASSYTGVNTGELFF
TRBV19	TRBJ2-1	NA	TRBD2	TGTGCCAGTAGTCTCCGGACTAGCGGGAAGCCACAAGAGCAGTTCTTC	CASSLRTSGKPQEQFF
TRBV7-3	TRBJ1-2	few	NA	TGTGCCAGCAGCTTAGAGGGCGCGGGCGGCTACACCTTC	CASSLEGAGGYTF
TRBV6-6	TRBJ2-1	NA	TRBD1	TGTGCCAGCAGTTATCGGACAGGGGAGAGTGAGCAGTTCTTC	CASSYRTGESEQFF
TRBV11-3	TRBJ1-1	NA	TRBD1	TGTGCCAGCAGCCCCCAGGGGGCTGGAAGCACTGAAGCTTTCTTT	CASSPQGAGSTEAFF
TRBV5-1	TRBJ2-7	NA	TRBD2	TGCGCCAGCAGCACTGGAAGTATGGCGGGGAGGGCCGAGCAGTACTTC	CASSTGSMAGRAEQYF
TRBV9	TRBJ2-5	NA	TRBD2	TGTGCCAGCAGCGTAGGAGGTAGCGGGCCGAGCGAGGGTAACCAGTACTTC	CASSVGGSGPSEGNQYF
TRBV7-6	TRBJ2-7	NA	NA	TGTGCCAGCAGCCCGCGGGCTAGCAACGAGCAGTACTTC	CASSPRASNEQYF
TRBV7-3	TRBJ2-1	NA	TRBD2	TGTGCCAGCAGCTCCGGGACTAGCGGGCGATACAATGAGCAGTTCTTC	CASSSGTSGRYNEQFF
TRBV9	TRBJ2-1	NA	TRBD2	TGTGCCAGCAGCTCAGGACTAGCGGAGCCCGGTGAGCAGTTCTTC	CASSSGLAEPGEQFF
TRBV6-5	TRBJ2-7	NA	TRBD1	TGTGCCAGCAGAGACAGGGGGGAGCAGTACTTC	CASRDRGEQYF
TRBV29-1	TRBJ2-3	NA	NA	TGCAGCGCCGCCTGGCCAGATACGCAGTATTTT	CSAAWPDTQYF
TRBV29-1	TRBJ2-7	NA	NA	TGCAGCGTTGAAATACAAGGAGGGTACTACGAGCAGTACTTC	CSVEIQGGYYEQYF
TRBV6-6	TRBJ1-1	NA	TRBD1	TGTGCCAGCAGTTTCCTCCCGGGACAGGGGGGGACTGAAGCTTTCTTT	CASSFLPGQGGTEAFF
TRBV7-8	TRBJ2-1	NA	NA	TGTGCCAGCAGCTTATCTGGCGGGGATTACAATGAGCAGTTCTTC	CASSLSGGDYNEQFF
TRBV5-4	TRBJ1-2	NA	NA	TGTGCCAGCAGCTTAAAGACAGGCCAAAACTATGGCTACACCTTC	CASSLKTGQNYGYTF
TRBV7-9	TRBJ1-2	NA	TRBD1	TGTGCCAGCAGCTTAGCGACCGGCCAGGGGGCCGGTGGCTACACCTTC	CASSLATGQGAGGYTF
TRBV7-3	TRBJ2-4	NA	NA	TGTGCCAGCAGCTCCAGGGGTGAGTCTAAAAACATTCAGTACTTC	CASSSRGESKNIQYF
TRBV29-1	TRBJ1-1	NA	NA	TGCAGCGTTCGGCAGGGGACTGAAGCTTTCTTT	CSVRQGTEAFF
TRBV5-1	TRBJ2-2	NA	NA	TGCGCCAGCAGCCCTAACACCGGGGAGCTGTTTTTT	CASSPNTGELFF